This T cell receptor (beta chain) came from a study of regulatory T cells in long-lasting Graves disease (dated by TCRdb to 2020 to 2023). Turning to the overall study: Patients with newly diagnosed Graves' disease had been on antithyroid drugs for under 3 months. Persistent Graves' disease patients were compared with newly diagnosed Graves' disease patients by peripheral blood TCR sequencing and RNA sequencing. The study took place in China and was registered as a clinical trial. A total of 35 or so samples underwent TCR sequencing: around 13 from persistent and around 20 from newly diagnosed Graves' disease patients. Points the paper makes about the study in general: Sequencing and analysis were limited to the TCR beta chain. Persistent Graves' disease patients showed lower TCR Shannon entropy and fewer highly expanded clones than newly diagnosed patients, suggesting clonal expansion. Preferential use of TRBV28, TRBJ1-2 and TRBJ2-5 was observed in persistent disease, whereas TRBV20-1 and TRBJ2-1 were favored in newly diagnosed disease. Patients with persistent disease shared more public clonotypes (around 2,500) than newly diagnosed patients did (approximately 970). Only peripheral blood was studied, because thyroid tissue, the primary lesion, was inaccessible. The authors noted that the small sample size was a limitation that may lower accuracy.

The library came from multiplex PCR. Instrument on record: Illumina HiSeq 4000. iRepertoire HTBI primers and Arm-PCR amplification of CDR3 regions were used to construct TCR beta libraries. Before sequencing, the PCR products went through gel purification. Under the source paper's analysis protocol: Across samples, some 62 TRBV and 13 to 15 TRBJ segments were identified and used for gene usage analysis of CDR3 amino acid clonotypes. COPE and FqMerger were used to merge filtered high-quality paired reads into contigs. BLAST was used to align contigs to IMGT TRBV, TRBD and TRBJ reference genes, with CDR3 defined following IMGT. Any clonotype with a frequency above 0.1% was counted as a highly expanded clone. Repertoire diversity was measured by Shannon entropy, and V-J evenness by the Gini coefficient. A clonotype found in more than one individual was treated as public. In-frame beta chains were kept once TCRdb had trimmed the public reads at Q25 with fastp and called clones with MiXCR. Rows are combined by CDR3 protein, so each entry shows the most common genes and DNA. TCRdb's processing, not the authors', yielded these V and J calls. The sample table lists 370,000 or so distinct CDR3 sequences, around 15% of them with a count of one. The top ten constitute 20% to 25% of the sample.

Regarding this clonotype: What antigen it recognizes has not been identified. Per-base qualities were not stored, and no clone one base away is much larger.

The CDR3 spans 15 residues, from the cysteine through the phenylalanine. Only the CDR3 DNA is retained, 45 bases long and in frame from the first base. V is trimmed back by 3 bases and J by 6 bases, and the junction contains 7 bases that no gene match accounts for. CDR1 and CDR2, looked up from the germline V gene, are ENHRY and SYGVKD. Explained via the paper, the time point label denotes: newly diagnosed GD, antithyroid drugs for less than 3 months. RNA was extracted from PBMCs in TRIzol for both TCR sequencing and RNA sequencing. The diagnosis of Graves' disease was made according to American Thyroid Association guidelines. Patients for the study were recruited at an endocrinology department in Xi'an, China. Each patient gave 7 to 9.5 milliliters of peripheral blood, collected in an EDTA anticoagulant tube. Ficoll Paque Plus density gradient separation was used to isolate PBMCs, and no additional T cell sorting was done. An Agilent 2100 Bioanalyzer and agarose gel were used to check RNA quality, while a NanoDrop 2000 measured RNA concentration.

This sample was shared with a second study, whose subject was T cells in Graves' hyperthyroidism and ophthalmopathy. The second study's authors report: A patient counted as having stable Graves' hyperthyroidism if no progression to ophthalmopathy occurred over 18 months of follow-up. The hyperthyroidism patients were between 18 and 65 years old and newly diagnosed, with a disease duration of less than 2 months. Exclusion was applied to patients with uncontrolled infections, other autoimmune diseases, pregnancy or lactation. Diagnoses were established on the basis of clinical symptoms, serum thyroxine and TRAb, thyroid ultrasound, and orbital computed tomography. The TCR CDR3 was subjected to a first round of RT-PCR using the HTBI primer set and the Qiagen OneStep RT-PCR kit. Most expanded thyroid clonotypes (frequency above 0.001) were also found in blood, which suggests that blood repertoires may mirror thyroid immune responses. A model built on a 13 V-J signature distinguished ophthalmopathy from stable hyperthyroidism, reaching about 89% sensitivity and about 81% specificity in cross-validation and 80%/75% in testing. In validation, the model predicted progression to ophthalmopathy a median of roughly six months before onset, with about 64% sensitivity and roughly 79% specificity. TCR V-J signatures able to tell the groups apart were searched for in a discovery cohort of some 100 patients, of whom 40 to 45 had Graves' ophthalmopathy and around 56 had stable Graves' hyperthyroidism. Prospective prediction of ophthalmopathy was tested in an independent validation cohort of some 20 hyperthyroidism patients and some 17 patients who later progressed to ophthalmopathy. For training and testing, the roughly 97 patients in the discovery cohort were randomly divided in a 7:3 ratio. The study also compared thyroid tissue and blood T-cell repertoires from several Graves' hyperthyroidism patients. Once sampling was done, hyperthyroidism patients were given methimazole at a starting dose of 30 mg daily, whereas ophthalmopathy patients were given high-dose intravenous methylprednisolone. The libraries were constructed in a second round of multiplex PCR and then size-selected and purified. Libraries were sequenced paired-end with 100 bp reads on an Illumina HiSeq2000. SOAPnuke was used to process the raw data, with reads discarded if the reads contained adapters or uncalled bases, had a mean Phred below 15, or lacked an exact constant-primer or identifier match. COPE v1.2.5 was used to merge high-quality paired reads, and clonotypes were defined as unique nucleotide sequences. MiTCR v1.1 was used to align clonotypes to the IMGT TRBV, TRBD and TRBJ reference segments. The analysis included only V-J combinations with a frequency above 0.0001, which together covered 98% to 99.2% of the repertoires. A TCS score was defined as the ratio between F50 (clonal expansion) and ExV (chaos), using BLOSUM62-based TCRdist between CDR3 peptides within each V-J. Welch's t-statistics and random forest reduced fewer than 550 V-J features to fewer than 15, which were used in a naive Bayes classifier (R e1071). Sample size was not statistically predetermined, and investigators were not blinded to group allocation. The paper reports TCR Vbeta CDR3 sequencing of approximately 140 peripheral blood samples: approximately 41 ophthalmopathy, around 80 hyperthyroidism and around 17 progressor patients.

This sequence was found in a woman between 18 and 29 years old with Graves disease. Donor details come from another sample of the same person, matched by shared clones. The specimen was peripheral blood mononuclear cells (PBMCs), collected at new diagnosis, from a patient treated with antithyroid drugs. Recombination joined TRBV10-3 with TRBJ2-2, and 7 junction bases match TRBD1. The CDR3 protein sequence reads: CAISDPTTGPGELFF. At the DNA level, the sequence is TGTGCCATCAGTGACCCTACGACAGGGCCCGGGGAGCTGTTTTTT.